This record looks at one T cell receptor beta chain sequence and its context. These data belong to a study of shared clonotypes between healthy human individuals. Study-level information: Donor composition was a couple of women and a few men, aged 18 to 49.

V lost 0 bases, J lost 0 bases, and 4 bases stayed unmatched. The CDR3 runs to 18 residues. Germline lookup yields CDR1 SGHDT and CDR2 YYEEEE. Deep-level running was used for the assay. Each subset's genomic DNA was split evenly across several immunoSEQ plates. Clones were read by immunoSEQ multiplex PCR, and TCRdb kept only the in-frame ones, dropping some. In the table there are about half a million clones, around 73% of which are singletons. The study drew its donors from healthy HIV-negative adults without recent acute infections or vaccinations. Sequencing input: PBMCs. The chain carries TRBV5-6 and TRBJ2-1, with 12 positions matching TRBD2. The sequence derives from a woman aged 40 to 49 in good health. Some clones in this sample may be carry-over from other donors' samples. The chain's CDR3 is CASSLELAGGTSYNEQFF. The DNA of the CDR3 is TGTGCCAGCAGCTTGGAACTAGCGGGAGGAACCTCCTACAATGAGCAGTTCTTC. The full variable domain, rest sourced from reference TRBV5-6 and TRBJ2-1, is DAGVTQSPTHLIKTRGQQVTLRCSPKSGHDTVSWYQQALGQGPQFIFQYYEEEERQRGNFPDRFSGHQFPNYSSELNVNALLLGDSALYLCASSLELAGGTSYNEQFFGPGTRLTVL.